This T cell receptor beta chain was captured by sequencing in a study of patients and donors after allogeneic stem cell transplantation. This CDR3 region has 15 residues. Germline CDR1 and CDR2: LGHDT and YNNKEL (reference sequence). Trimming cost V 0 bases and J 7 bases, with 15 bases left between them. Each CDR3 protein is one row after TCRdb ran MiXCR on the RT-PCR reads. Counted here are hundreds of thousands of distinct CDR3 sequences, under 20% occurring once; the ten biggest clones make up 7% to 7.5%. This clonotype was detected many times. The TCR sequence derives from a human donor who was either an allogeneic HSCT recipient or a stem cell or donor lymphocyte infusion donor (not recorded which). It is not recorded whose cells these are; they may come from a transplant donor. The specimen sequenced was blood, either unsorted or a sorted T cell fraction (not recorded which). The chain uses TRBV3-1 and TRBJ1-1; no reliable D call. This CDR3 reads CASSQDRVLPFEAFF. In nucleotides, the CDR3 is TGTGCCAGCAGCCAAGATAGGGTCTTACCTTTTGAAGCTTTCTTT.